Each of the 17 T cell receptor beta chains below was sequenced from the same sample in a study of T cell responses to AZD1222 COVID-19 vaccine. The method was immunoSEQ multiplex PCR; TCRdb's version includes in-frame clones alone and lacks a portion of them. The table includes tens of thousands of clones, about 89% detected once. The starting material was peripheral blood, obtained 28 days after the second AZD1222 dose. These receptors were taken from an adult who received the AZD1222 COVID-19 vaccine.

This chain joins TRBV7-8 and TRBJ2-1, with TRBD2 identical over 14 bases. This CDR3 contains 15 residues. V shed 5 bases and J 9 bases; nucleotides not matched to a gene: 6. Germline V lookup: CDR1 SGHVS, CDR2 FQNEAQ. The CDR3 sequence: CASSRGTSGGGEQFF. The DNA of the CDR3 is TGTGCCAGCAGCCGAGGGACTAGCGGGGGTGGTGAGCAGTTCTTC. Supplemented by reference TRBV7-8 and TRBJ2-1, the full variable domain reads GAGVSQSPRYKVAKRGQDVALRCDPISGHVSLFWYQQALGQGPEFLTYFQNEAQLDKSGLPSDRFFAERPEGSVSTLKIQRTQQEDSAVYLCASSRGTSGGGEQFFGPGTRLTVL.

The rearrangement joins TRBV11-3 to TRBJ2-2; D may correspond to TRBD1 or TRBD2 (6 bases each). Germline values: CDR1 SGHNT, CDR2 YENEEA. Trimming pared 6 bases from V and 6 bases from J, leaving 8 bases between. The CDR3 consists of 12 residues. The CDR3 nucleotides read TGTGCCAGCAGTAGGGGGGCCGGGGAGCTGTTTTTT. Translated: CASSRGAGELFF.

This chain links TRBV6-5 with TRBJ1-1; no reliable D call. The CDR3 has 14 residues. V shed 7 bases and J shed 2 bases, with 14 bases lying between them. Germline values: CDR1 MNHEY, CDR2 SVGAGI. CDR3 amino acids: CASTFERINTEAFF. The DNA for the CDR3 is TGTGCCAGCACCTTTGAAAGGATAAACACTGAAGCTTTCTTT.

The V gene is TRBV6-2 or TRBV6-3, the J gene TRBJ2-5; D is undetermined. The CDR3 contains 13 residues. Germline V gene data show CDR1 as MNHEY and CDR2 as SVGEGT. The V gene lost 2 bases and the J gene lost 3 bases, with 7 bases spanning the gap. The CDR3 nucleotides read TGTGCCAGCAGTTACGTCGGTGAAGAGACCCAGTACTTC. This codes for CASSYVGEETQYF.

The CDR3 loop is CASSLWLNTEAFF. CDR3 DNA: TGTGCCAGCAGTTTATGGCTGAACACTGAAGCTTTCTTT. The J gene is TRBJ1-1, the V gene TRBV27; the D is unclear. Between the trimmed V and J ends, which lost 1 base and 0 bases, there was a span of 3 bases. The CDR3 runs to 13 residues. In germline, CDR1 is MNHEY, CDR2 SMNVEV (reference sequence).

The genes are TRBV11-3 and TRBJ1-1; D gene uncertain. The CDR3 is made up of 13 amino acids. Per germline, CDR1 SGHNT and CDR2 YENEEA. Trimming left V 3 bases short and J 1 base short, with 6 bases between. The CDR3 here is CASSLRENTEAFF. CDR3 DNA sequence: TGTGCCAGCAGCTTGAGGGAGAACACTGAAGCTTTCTTT.

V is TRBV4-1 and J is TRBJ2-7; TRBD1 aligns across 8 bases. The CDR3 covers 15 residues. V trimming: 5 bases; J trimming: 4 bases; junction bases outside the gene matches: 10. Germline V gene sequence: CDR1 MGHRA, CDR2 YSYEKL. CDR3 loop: CASSFRTGWTYEQYF. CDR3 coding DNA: TGCGCCAGCAGCTTCCGGACAGGGTGGACGTACGAGCAGTACTTC.

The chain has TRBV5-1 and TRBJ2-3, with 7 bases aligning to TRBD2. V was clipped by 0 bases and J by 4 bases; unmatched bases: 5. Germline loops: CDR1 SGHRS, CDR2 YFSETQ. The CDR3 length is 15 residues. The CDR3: CASSLEAGFADTQYF. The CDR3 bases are TGCGCCAGCAGCTTGGAAGCGGGGTTCGCAGATACGCAGTATTTT.

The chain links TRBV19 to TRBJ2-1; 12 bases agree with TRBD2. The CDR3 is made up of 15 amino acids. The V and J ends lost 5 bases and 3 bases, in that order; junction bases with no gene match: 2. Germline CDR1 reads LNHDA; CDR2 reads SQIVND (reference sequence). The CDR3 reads CASSPTSGGYNEQFF. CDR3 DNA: TGTGCCAGTAGTCCGACTAGCGGGGGCTACAATGAGCAGTTCTTC.

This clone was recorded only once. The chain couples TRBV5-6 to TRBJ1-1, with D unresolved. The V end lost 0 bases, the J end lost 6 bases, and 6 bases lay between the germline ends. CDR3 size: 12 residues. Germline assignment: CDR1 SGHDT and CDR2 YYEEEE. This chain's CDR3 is CASSLGGPEAFF. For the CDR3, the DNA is TGTGCCAGCAGCTTGGGAGGACCTGAAGCTTTCTTT.

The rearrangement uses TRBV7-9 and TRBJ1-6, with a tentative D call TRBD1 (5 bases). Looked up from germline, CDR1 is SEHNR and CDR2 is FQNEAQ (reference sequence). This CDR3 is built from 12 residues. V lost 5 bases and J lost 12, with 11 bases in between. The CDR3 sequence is CASSPGTGPLHF. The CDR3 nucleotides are TGTGCCAGCAGCCCCGGGACGGGACCCCTCCACTTT.

The CDR3 here is CASRRTEVNTEAFF. CDR3 in DNA: TGTGCCAGCAGGCGGACAGAAGTGAACACTGAAGCTTTCTTT. The chain employs TRBV5-5 and TRBJ1-1; D is possibly TRBD1 (6 bases). This CDR3 region has 14 residues. Germline CDR1 reads SGHKS; CDR2 reads YYEKEE (reference sequence). Trimming removed 5 bases at V and 0 bases at J, with 11 bases between.

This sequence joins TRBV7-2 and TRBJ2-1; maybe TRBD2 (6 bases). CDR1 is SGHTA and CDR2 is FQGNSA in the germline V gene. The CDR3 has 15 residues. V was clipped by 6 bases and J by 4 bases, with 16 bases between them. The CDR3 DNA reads TGTGCCAGCAGGACAGCGGGCAAGGTATACAATGAGCAGTTCTTC. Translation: CASRTAGKVYNEQFF.

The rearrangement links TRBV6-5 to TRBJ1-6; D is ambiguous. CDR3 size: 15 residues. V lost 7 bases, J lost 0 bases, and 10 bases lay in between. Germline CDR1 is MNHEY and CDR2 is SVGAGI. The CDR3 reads CASMQMSSYNSPLHF. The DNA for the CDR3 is TGTGCCAGCATGCAGATGAGCTCCTATAATTCACCCCTCCACTTT.

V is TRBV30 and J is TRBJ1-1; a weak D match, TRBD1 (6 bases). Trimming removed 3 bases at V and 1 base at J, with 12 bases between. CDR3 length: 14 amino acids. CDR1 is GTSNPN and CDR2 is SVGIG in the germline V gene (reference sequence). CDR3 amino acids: CAWSPGTSNTEAFF. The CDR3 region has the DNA TGTGCCTGGAGCCCCGGGACATCGAACACTGAAGCTTTCTTT.

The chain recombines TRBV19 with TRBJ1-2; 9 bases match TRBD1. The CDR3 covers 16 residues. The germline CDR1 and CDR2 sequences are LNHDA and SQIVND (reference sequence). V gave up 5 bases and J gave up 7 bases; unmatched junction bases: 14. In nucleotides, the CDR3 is TGTGCCAGTAGTGCCGAGCCGGGACAGGGTAGGGCTGGCTACACCTTC. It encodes CASSAEPGQGRAGYTF.

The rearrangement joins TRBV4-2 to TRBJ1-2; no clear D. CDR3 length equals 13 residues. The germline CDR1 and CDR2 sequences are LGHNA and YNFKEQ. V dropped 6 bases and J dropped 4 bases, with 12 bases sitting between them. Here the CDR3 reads CASSPNSGYGYTF. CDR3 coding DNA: TGTGCCAGCAGTCCAAACTCAGGCTATGGCTACACCTTC.